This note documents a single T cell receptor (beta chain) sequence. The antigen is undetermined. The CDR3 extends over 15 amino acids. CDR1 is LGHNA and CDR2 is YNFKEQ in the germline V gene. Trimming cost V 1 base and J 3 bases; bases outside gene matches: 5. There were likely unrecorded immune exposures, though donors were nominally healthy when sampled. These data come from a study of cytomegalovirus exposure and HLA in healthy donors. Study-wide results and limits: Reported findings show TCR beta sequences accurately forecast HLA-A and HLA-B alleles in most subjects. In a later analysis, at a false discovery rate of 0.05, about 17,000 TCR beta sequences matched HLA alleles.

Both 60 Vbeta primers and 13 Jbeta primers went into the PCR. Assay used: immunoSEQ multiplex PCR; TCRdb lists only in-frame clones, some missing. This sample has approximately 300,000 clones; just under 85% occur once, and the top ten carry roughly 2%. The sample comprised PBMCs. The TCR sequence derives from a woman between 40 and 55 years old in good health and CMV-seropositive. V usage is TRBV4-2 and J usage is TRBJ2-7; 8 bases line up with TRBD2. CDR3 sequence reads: CASSQGASGYYEQYF. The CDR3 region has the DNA TGTGCCAGCAGCCAAGGGGCTAGCGGGTACTACGAGCAGTACTTC.